One and the same sample provided the 29 T cell receptor beta chains below, sequenced in a study of cytomegalovirus exposure and HLA in healthy donors. Amplification used 60 Vbeta primers and 13 Jbeta primers. Assay used: immunoSEQ multiplex PCR; TCRdb lists only in-frame clones, some missing. The sample consists of some 110,000 clones, under 85% of them appearing once. The specimen was PBMCs. The source of these receptors is a woman in her fifties or sixties in good health and CMV-seropositive.

V and J are TRBV7-2 and TRBJ2-1; 10 bases are shared with TRBD2. V trimming: 1 base; J trimming: 11 bases; junction bases outside the gene matches: 5. Germline-derived CDR1 and CDR2 are SGHTA and FQGNSA. This CDR3 spans 14 amino acids. CDR3 bases: TGTGCCAGCAGCTTAGATGGTAGCGGGGGGCAGCAGTTCTTC. It codes for CASSLDGSGGQQFF.

This chain uses TRBV4-3 with TRBJ2-5, with 8 bases fitting TRBD1. CDR1 is LGHNA, CDR2 YSLEER, per germline. CDR3 size: 14 residues. V shed 2 bases and J 5 bases; nucleotides not matched to a gene: 4. Here the CDR3 reads CASSQQGAGETQYF. The CDR3 coding sequence is TGCGCCAGCAGCCAACAGGGGGCCGGGGAGACCCAGTACTTC.

In DNA form, the CDR3 reads TGTGCCGAACGGCGGGACGGAGCCCATATGGAGACCCAGTACTTC. It yields the protein CAERRDGAHMETQYF. V gene TRBV21-1 combines with J gene TRBJ2-5; the table calls TRBD2, which could not be checked here. TRBV21-1 is a listed pseudogene. The CDR3 has 15 amino acids.

This sequence joins TRBV5-1 and TRBJ2-7; 12 nucleotides align to TRBD2. The CDR3 length is 14 residues. In germline, CDR1 is SGHRS, CDR2 YFSETQ. Trimming removed 4 bases from V and 2 bases from J; junction bases left unmatched: 1. Written as DNA, the CDR3 is TGCGCCAGCAGCCCTAGCGGGGGGGCCTACGAGCAGTACTTC. Protein product: CASSPSGGAYEQYF.

The rearrangement uses TRBV4-2 and TRBJ2-3, with 11 bases identical to TRBD2. Germline trimming cut 5 bases from V and 1 base from J; bases unmatched to any gene: 2. Germline CDR1 LGHNA, CDR2 YNFKEQ. The CDR3 is 15 amino acids. CDR3 residues: CASSETSGGTDTQYF. Here the CDR3 DNA reads TGTGCCAGCAGCGAGACTAGCGGGGGCACAGATACGCAGTATTTT.

This chain connects TRBV4-2 to TRBJ1-3; 9 positions match TRBD1. The CDR3 is 16 residues long. Germline V gives CDR1 LGHNA, CDR2 YNFKEQ. V was clipped by 1 base and J by 2 bases; unmatched bases: 3. The CDR3 sequence: CASSQAGQGAGNTIYF. CDR3 nucleotides: TGTGCCAGCAGCCAAGCGGGACAGGGTGCTGGAAACACCATATATTTT.

In this sample, this clone turned up once. This chain uses TRBV5-5 with TRBJ1-1; the D gene is possibly TRBD1 (5 bases). Germline V gives CDR1 SGHKS, CDR2 YYEKEE (reference sequence). CDR3 length: 14 residues. Trimming shortened V by 1 base and J by 6 bases, and 13 bases separated the two germline ends. CDR3 sequence: CASSLTGLLAEAFF. The CDR3, as DNA: TGTGCCAGCAGCTTGACAGGATTACTCGCTGAAGCTTTCTTT. Based on the CDR3 plus reference TRBV5-5 and TRBJ1-1, the full variable domain is DAGVTQSPTHLIKTRGQQVTLRCSPISGHKSVSWYQQVLGQGPQFIFQYYEKEERGRGNFPDRFSARQFPNYSSELNVNALLLGDSALYLCASSLTGLLAEAFFGQGTRLTVV.

The chain recombines TRBV18 with TRBJ2-1, with D unresolved. The CDR3 has 17 amino acids. Germline V CDR1 and CDR2: KGHSH, LQKENI. Trimming stripped 0 bases from V and 0 bases from J, with 12 bases between. This CDR3 is CASSPPSRVLSYNEQFF. Here the CDR3 DNA reads TGTGCCAGCTCACCACCATCCCGGGTTCTCTCCTACAATGAGCAGTTCTTC.

The V and J genes are TRBV4-1 and TRBJ2-3; 7 positions agree with TRBD1. V lost 1 base, J lost 4 bases, and 5 bases stayed unmatched. The CDR3 loop spans 15 amino acids. Germline V gene data show CDR1 as MGHRA and CDR2 as YSYEKL. CDR3 sequence: CASSQGPTGPDTQYF. The CDR3, as DNA: TGCGCCAGCAGCCAAGGACCGACAGGGCCAGATACGCAGTATTTT.

This chain joins TRBV9 and TRBJ1-5; no clear D gene. The CDR3 contains 13 residues. The V and J ends lost 0 bases and 6 bases respectively, with 7 bases between them. Germline-derived CDR1 and CDR2 are SGDLS and YYNGEE. The chain's CDR3 is CASSVGLSQPQHF. The CDR3 DNA reads as TGTGCCAGCAGCGTAGGTCTTTCTCAGCCCCAGCATTTT.

This clone was recorded a few times. The gene calls are TRBV6-1 and TRBJ1-5, with TRBD1 matching 8 bases. Germline lookup yields CDR1 MNHNS and CDR2 SASEGT. The V segment lost 6 bases and the J segment 5 bases; nucleotides outside the gene matches: 6. The CDR3 spans 14 residues. The CDR3 here is CASSQTGEYQPQHF. CDR3 DNA: TGTGCCAGCAGCCAGACAGGGGAGTATCAGCCCCAGCATTTT.

The chain carries TRBV7-2 and TRBJ1-4; D remains ambiguous. Trimming took off 3 bases at V and 0 bases at J, with 11 bases between the two ends. Germline V gene lookup returns CDR1 SGHTA and CDR2 FQGNSA. The CDR3 has 16 residues. The CDR3 sequence: CASSLVSQATNEKLFF. The CDR3 DNA reads TGTGCCAGCAGCTTGGTTAGTCAAGCAACTAATGAAAAACTGTTTTTT.

This clone came up once. This chain connects TRBV2 to TRBJ2-7, with 8 bases lining up with TRBD1. Germline V gene sequence: CDR1 SNHLY, CDR2 FYNNEI. The CDR3 runs 14 residues. V lost 7 bases and J lost 7; bases outside the gene matches: 12. The CDR3 is CASKDREASQEQYF. For the CDR3, the DNA is TGTGCCAGCAAGGACAGGGAGGCCTCACAAGAGCAGTACTTC.

The rearrangement joins TRBV5-1 to TRBJ1-1; possibly TRBD1 for D (5 bases). This CDR3 spans 14 amino acids. V was pared by 4 bases and J by 0 bases, with 10 bases between. The germline V gene has CDR1 SGHRS and CDR2 YFSETQ. CDR3 loop: CASSGGGLNTEAFF. As DNA, the CDR3 is TGCGCCAGCAGCGGGGGGGGTCTGAACACTGAAGCTTTCTTT.

This clone was found once. This sequence joins TRBV2 and TRBJ1-6; D perhaps matches TRBD1 (5 bases). The V and J ends lost 8 bases and 7 bases respectively, with 15 bases between them. In germline, CDR1 is SNHLY, CDR2 FYNNEI. The CDR3 spans 14 residues. This chain's CDR3 is CASHQGFGNSPLHF. CDR3 sequence (DNA): TGTGCCAGCCACCAGGGTTTTGGAAATTCACCCCTCCACTTT.

The gene calls are TRBV6-1 and TRBJ1-2; D is undetermined. Deletions cut 8 bases from V and 8 bases from J, with 15 bases between. The germline CDR1 and CDR2 sequences are MNHNS and SASEGT. The CDR3 length is 12 residues. CDR3 amino acids: CASRVSGGGYTF. CDR3 sequence (DNA): TGTGCCAGCCGGGTGTCGGGTGGCGGCTACACCTTC.

The chain links TRBV7-4 to TRBJ2-1; D might be TRBD2 (5 bases). The CDR3 has 11 residues. V dropped 10 bases and J dropped 15 bases, with 19 bases sitting between them. Germline-derived CDR1 and CDR2 are SGHVT and SQSDAQ. CDR3 protein: CAILGWAPWFF. The CDR3 DNA sequence: TGTGCCATACTAGGCTGGGCCCCGTGGTTCTTC.

V usage is TRBV18 and J usage is TRBJ1-1; D unresolved. The CDR3 covers 13 residues. Trimming shortened V by 3 bases and J by 2 bases, and 7 bases separated the two germline ends. In germline, CDR1 is KGHSH, CDR2 LQKENI. CDR3 bases: TGTGCCAGCTCACCGGAGGGAAACACTGAAGCTTTCTTT. Its protein product is CASSPEGNTEAFF.

This clone was counted a few times. The chain uses TRBV7-3 and TRBJ1-6; D uncertain. V was shortened by 0 bases and J by 9 bases, with 12 bases between the two germline ends. The CDR3 loop spans 15 amino acids. From germline, CDR1 is SGHTA and CDR2 FQGTGA. In DNA form, the CDR3 reads TGTGCCAGCAGCTTAACTTCGGGTATTGTTTCACCCCTCCACTTT. As protein: CASSLTSGIVSPLHF. The variable domain in full, with the rest retrieved from reference TRBV7-3 and TRBJ1-6, is GAGVSQTPSNKVTEKGKYVELRCDPISGHTALYWYRQSLGQGPEFLIYFQGTGAADDSGLPNDRFFAVRPEGSVSTLKIQRTERGDSAVYLCASSLTSGIVSPLHFGNGTRLTVT.

V and J are TRBV5-6 and TRBJ2-2, with D tentatively TRBD2 (6 bases). Germline V gives CDR1 SGHDT, CDR2 YYEEEE. Trimming stripped 0 bases from V and 1 base from J, with 13 bases between. The CDR3 covers 17 residues. The CDR3 reads CASSLAGVPQNTGELFF. Written as DNA, the CDR3 is TGTGCCAGCAGCTTGGCGGGGGTCCCACAGAACACCGGGGAGCTGTTTTTT.

The chain recombines TRBV5-1 with TRBJ2-2, with no clear D. From germline, CDR1 is SGHRS and CDR2 YFSETQ. CDR3 size: 17 residues. The V end lost 5 bases, the J end lost 0 bases, and 17 bases lay between the germline ends. Written as DNA, the CDR3 is TGCGCCAGCAGTGTACGTTTCGCGGCAGCGAACACCGGGGAGCTGTTTTTT. This sequence encodes CASSVRFAAANTGELFF.

V and J are TRBV7-9 and TRBJ2-3; D is ambiguous. The V end was cut by 2 bases, the J end by 2 bases, with 11 bases between. From germline, CDR1 is SEHNR and CDR2 FQNEAQ (reference sequence). This CDR3 contains 15 residues. The CDR3 nucleotides read TGTGCCAGCAGCTTATTTGACTTGTACACAGATACGCAGTATTTT. This codes for CASSLFDLYTDTQYF.

The chain uses TRBV5-4 and TRBJ2-2; TRBD2 matches at 12 bases. There are 16 residues in the CDR3. The germline V gene encodes CDR1 SGHNT and CDR2 YYREEE (reference sequence). V trimming: 3 bases; J trimming: 7 bases; junction bases outside the gene matches: 7. The CDR3 DNA is TGTGCCAGCAGCTCTAGGACTAGCGGGGCTGGCGGGGAGCTGTTTTTT. This sequence encodes CASSSRTSGAGGELFF.

The CDR3 here is CASSFGGTATDTQYF. The CDR3 region has the DNA TGTGCCAGCAGCTTTGGGGGGACGGCCACAGATACGCAGTATTTT. This rearrangement joins TRBV5-4 to TRBJ2-3, with D possibly matching TRBD2 (6 bases). The CDR3 totals 15 residues. Germline CDR1 and CDR2: SGHNT and YYREEE (reference sequence). The ends were cut back, 2 bases at V and 2 bases at J, with 12 bases in the middle.

In its sample, this clone was seen once. This chain connects TRBV11-2 to TRBJ2-3, with 7 bases lining up with TRBD2. V lost 5 bases, J lost 0 bases, and 11 bases stayed unmatched. Germline V gene data show CDR1 as SGHAT and CDR2 as FQNNGV. The CDR3 has 17 residues. In DNA, the CDR3 is TGTGCCAGCAGCACCTCGGGCGCGCGGGGGAGCACAGATACGCAGTATTTT. It codes for CASSTSGARGSTDTQYF.

V is TRBV6-5 and J is TRBJ1-6, with D uncertain. V lost 6 bases and J 2 bases, leaving 8 bases between the germline ends. Germline V gene data show CDR1 as MNHEY and CDR2 as SVGAGI. The CDR3 length is 14 residues. CDR3 loop: CASSRGPYNSPLHF. CDR3 in DNA: TGTGCCAGCAGCAGAGGCCCCTATAATTCACCCCTCCACTTT.

This sequence joins TRBV11-2 and TRBJ1-6; unclear D gene. The CDR3 sequence is 14 residues long. Germline V gene lookup returns CDR1 SGHAT and CDR2 FQNNGV. Trimming stripped 2 bases from V and 10 bases from J, with 12 bases between. For the CDR3, the DNA is TGTGCCAGCAGCTTACTCTGGGCGGGGTCACCCCTCCACTTT. This codes for CASSLLWAGSPLHF.

The sample holds a few counts of this clone. J is TRBJ1-4 and V is TRBV6-6; maybe TRBD1 (6 bases). CDR3 length equals 15 residues. The germline V and J ends were trimmed by 0 bases and 4 bases, with 9 bases remaining between them. Germline CDR1 and CDR2: MNHNY and SVGAGI (reference sequence). The CDR3 DNA follows: TGTGCCAGCAGTTACTCCCCAGGGGTTAATGAAAAACTGTTTTTT. Amino acid sequence: CASSYSPGVNEKLFF.

This clone was observed a few times. This sequence joins TRBV5-4 and TRBJ1-6, with 7 bases matching TRBD1. CDR1 and CDR2 (germline): SGHNT, YYREEE (reference sequence). The CDR3 runs 14 residues. The J segment lost 10 bases and the V segment lost 2 bases, leaving 6 bases of the junction unmatched. CDR3 region: CASSFEGAGSPLHF. For the CDR3, the DNA is TGTGCCAGCAGCTTTGAGGGGGCGGGATCACCCCTCCACTTT. Full variable domain (rest looked up from reference TRBV5-4 and TRBJ1-6): ETGVTQSPTHLIKTRGQQVTLRCSSQSGHNTVSWYQQALGQGPQFIFQYYREEENGRGNFPPRFSGLQFPNYSSELNVNALELDDSALYLCASSFEGAGSPLHFGNGTRLTVT.